The source of this TCR beta chain is a study of T cell repertoires in cytomegalovirus infection. Overall study: Matching HLA type and CMV infection were both indicated by public TCR beta signatures. General study findings and limits: People with CMV and the relevant HLA were identified by cumulative public TCR beta family frequency. The ex vivo response was dominated by HLA-C-restricted CMV-specific TCR beta clonotypes.

This clonotype has ten or more counts. Its antigen is currently unknown. From the reads, TCRdb called clonotypes with MiXCR, one entry per CDR3 protein. The sample includes 480,000 or so distinct CDR3 sequences, 11% of them seen just once. This receptor was identified in a human donor in good health (CMV status not recorded). Some clones in this sample may be carry-over from other donors' samples. The sequenced material came from PBMCs.

CDR3 sequence reads: CASSPTPSNEQFF. CDR3 bases: TGTGCCAGCAGCCCCACCCCTTCCAATGAGCAGTTCTTC. The genes are TRBV7-8 and TRBJ2-1; D unclear. The CDR3 extends over 13 amino acids. V shed 5 bases and J shed 6 bases, with 11 bases lying between them. Germline CDR1 and CDR2: SGHVS and FQNEAQ.